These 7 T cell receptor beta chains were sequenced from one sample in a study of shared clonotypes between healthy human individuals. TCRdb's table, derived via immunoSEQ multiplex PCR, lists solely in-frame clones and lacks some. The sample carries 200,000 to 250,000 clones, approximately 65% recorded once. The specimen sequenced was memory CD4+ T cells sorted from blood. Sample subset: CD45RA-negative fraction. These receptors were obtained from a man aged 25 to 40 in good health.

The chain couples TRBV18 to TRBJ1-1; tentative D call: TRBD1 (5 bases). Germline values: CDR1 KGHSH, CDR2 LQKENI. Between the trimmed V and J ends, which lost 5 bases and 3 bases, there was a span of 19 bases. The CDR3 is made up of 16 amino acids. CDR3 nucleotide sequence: TGTGCCAGCTCAGAGGGACCAGAAATAGTCCACACTGAAGCTTTCTTT. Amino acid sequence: CASSEGPEIVHTEAFF.

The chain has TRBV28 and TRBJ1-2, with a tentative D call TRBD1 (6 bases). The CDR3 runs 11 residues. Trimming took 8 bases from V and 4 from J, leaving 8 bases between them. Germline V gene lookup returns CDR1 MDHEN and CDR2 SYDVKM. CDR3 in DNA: TGTGCCAGCGCGACAGGCTATGGCTACACCTTC. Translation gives CASATGYGYTF.

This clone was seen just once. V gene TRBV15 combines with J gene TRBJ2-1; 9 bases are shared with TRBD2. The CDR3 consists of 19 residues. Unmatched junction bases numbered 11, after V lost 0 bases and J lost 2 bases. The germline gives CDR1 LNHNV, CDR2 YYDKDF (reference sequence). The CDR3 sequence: CATSRDSWGREGPYNEQFF. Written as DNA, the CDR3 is TGTGCCACCAGCAGAGATTCGTGGGGGCGGGAGGGCCCCTACAATGAGCAGTTCTTC.

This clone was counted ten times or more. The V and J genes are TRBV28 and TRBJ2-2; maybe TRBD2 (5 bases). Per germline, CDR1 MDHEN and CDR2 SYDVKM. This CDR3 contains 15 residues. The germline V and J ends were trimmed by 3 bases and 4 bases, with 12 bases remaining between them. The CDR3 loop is CASSFLVGVTGELFF. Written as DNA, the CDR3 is TGTGCCAGCAGTTTTCTTGTCGGGGTCACCGGGGAGCTGTTTTTT.

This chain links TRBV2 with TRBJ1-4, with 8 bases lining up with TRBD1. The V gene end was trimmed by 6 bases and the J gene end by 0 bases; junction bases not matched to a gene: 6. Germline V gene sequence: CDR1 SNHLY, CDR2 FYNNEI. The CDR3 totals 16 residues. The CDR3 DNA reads TGTGCCAGCAGGGACCCAGGGGGCACAACTAATGAAAAACTGTTTTTT. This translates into CASRDPGGTTNEKLFF.

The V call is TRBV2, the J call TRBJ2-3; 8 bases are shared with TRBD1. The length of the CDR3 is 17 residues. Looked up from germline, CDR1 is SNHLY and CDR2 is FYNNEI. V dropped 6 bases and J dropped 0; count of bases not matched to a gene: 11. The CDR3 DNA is TGTGCCAGCAGGAGGACAGGGATCGGGGCTAGCACAGATACGCAGTATTTT. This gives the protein CASRRTGIGASTDTQYF.

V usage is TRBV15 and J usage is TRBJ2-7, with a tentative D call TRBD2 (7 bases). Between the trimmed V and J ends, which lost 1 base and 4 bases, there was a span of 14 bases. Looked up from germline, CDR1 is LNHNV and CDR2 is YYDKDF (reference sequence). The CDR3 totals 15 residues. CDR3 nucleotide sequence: TGTGCCACCAGCAGAGCAGGGGAGCGGGGTTACGAGCAGTACTTC. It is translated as CATSRAGERGYEQYF.